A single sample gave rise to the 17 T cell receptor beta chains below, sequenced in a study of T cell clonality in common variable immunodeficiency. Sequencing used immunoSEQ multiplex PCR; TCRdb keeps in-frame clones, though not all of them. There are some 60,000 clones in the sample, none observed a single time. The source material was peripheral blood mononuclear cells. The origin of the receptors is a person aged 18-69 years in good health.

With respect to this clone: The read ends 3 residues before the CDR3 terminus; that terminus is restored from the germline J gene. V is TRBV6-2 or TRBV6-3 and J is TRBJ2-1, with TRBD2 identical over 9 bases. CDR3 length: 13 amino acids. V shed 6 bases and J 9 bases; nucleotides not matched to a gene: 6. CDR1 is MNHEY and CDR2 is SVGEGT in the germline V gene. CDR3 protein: CASRPTSGGEQFF. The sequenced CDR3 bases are TGTGCCAGCAGGCCGACTAGCGGCGGTGAG.

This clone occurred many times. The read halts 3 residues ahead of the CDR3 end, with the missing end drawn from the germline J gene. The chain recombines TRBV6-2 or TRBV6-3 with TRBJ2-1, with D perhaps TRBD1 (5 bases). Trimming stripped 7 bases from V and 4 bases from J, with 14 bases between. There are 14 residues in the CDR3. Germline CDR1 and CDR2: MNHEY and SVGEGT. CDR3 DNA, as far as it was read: TGTGCCAGCATTCAGGGTAGGGGATACAATGAG. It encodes CASIQGRGYNE. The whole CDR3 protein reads CASIQGRGYNEQFF.

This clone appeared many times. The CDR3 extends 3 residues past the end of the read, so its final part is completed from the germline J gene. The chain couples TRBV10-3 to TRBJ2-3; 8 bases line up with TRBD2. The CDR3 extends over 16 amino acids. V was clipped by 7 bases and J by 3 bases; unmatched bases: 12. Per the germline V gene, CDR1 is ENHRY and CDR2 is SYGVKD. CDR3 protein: CAITQERESGTDTQYF. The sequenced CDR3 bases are TGTGCCATCACCCAAGAGCGGGAGTCAGGGACAGATACG.

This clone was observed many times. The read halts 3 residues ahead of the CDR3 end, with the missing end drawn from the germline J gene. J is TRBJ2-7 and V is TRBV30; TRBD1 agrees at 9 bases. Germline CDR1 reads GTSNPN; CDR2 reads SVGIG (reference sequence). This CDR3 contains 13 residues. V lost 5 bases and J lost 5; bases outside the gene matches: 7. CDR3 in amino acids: CAWQRDRVHEQYF. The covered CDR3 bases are TGTGCCTGGCAGAGGGACAGGGTACACGAG.

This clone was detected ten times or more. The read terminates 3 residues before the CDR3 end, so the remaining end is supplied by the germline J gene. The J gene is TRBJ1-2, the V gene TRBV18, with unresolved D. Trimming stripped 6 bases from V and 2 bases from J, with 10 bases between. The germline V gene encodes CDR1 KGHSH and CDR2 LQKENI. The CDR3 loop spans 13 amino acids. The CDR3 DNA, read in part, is TGTGCCAGCTCGACTCAGAAGAACTATGGC. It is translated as CASSTQKNYG. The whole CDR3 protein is CASSTQKNYGYTF.

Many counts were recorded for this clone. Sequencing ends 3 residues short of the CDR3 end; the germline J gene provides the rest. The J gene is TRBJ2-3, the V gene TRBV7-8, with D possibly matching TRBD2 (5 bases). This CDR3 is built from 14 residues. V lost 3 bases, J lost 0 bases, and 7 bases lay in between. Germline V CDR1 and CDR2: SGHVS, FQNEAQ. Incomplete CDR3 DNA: TGTGCCAGCAGCTTCAGCGGTAGCACAGATACG. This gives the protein CASSFSGSTDT. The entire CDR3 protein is CASSFSGSTDTQYF. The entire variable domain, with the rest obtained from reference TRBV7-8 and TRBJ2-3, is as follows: GAGVSQSPRYKVAKRGQDVALRCDPISGHVSLFWYQQALGQGPEFLTYFQNEAQLDKSGLPSDRFFAERPEGSVSTLKIQRTQQEDSAVYLCASSFSGSTDTQYFGPGTRLTVL.

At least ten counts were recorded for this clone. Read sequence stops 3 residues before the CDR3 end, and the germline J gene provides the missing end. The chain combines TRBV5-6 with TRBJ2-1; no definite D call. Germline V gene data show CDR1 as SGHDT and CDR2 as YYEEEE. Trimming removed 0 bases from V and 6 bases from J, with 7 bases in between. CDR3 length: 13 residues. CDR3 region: CASSLEKRNEQFF. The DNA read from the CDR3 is TGTGCCAGCAGCTTGGAAAAGCGCAATGAG.

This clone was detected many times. Incomplete CDR3 DNA: TGTGCCAGCAGCTTGAGCGGGAGTCGCACAGATACG. The encoded protein is CASSLSGSRTDT. The complete CDR3 sequence is CASSLSGSRTDTQYF. The V gene is TRBV13, the J gene TRBJ2-3, with 8 bases that match TRBD2. Read data end 3 residues before the CDR3 end; the end is taken from the germline J gene. Germline V CDR1 and CDR2: PRHDT, FYEKMQ (reference sequence). V lost 3 bases to trimming and J lost 1 base; unmatched junction nucleotides: 3. This CDR3 has 15 amino acids.

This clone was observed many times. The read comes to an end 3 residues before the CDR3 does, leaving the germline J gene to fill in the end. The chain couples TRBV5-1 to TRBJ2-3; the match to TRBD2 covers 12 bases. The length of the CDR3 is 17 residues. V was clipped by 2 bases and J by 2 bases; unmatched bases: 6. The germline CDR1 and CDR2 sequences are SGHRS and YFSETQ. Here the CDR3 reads CASSFSLAGGFTDTQYF. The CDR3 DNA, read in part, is TGCGCCAGCAGCTTCAGCCTAGCGGGAGGGTTCACAGATACG.

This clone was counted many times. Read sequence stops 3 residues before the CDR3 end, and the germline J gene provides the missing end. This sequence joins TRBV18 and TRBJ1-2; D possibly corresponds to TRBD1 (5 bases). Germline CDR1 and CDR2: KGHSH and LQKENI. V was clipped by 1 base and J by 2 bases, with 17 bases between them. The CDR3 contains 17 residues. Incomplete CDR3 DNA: TGTGCCAGCTCACCACAAAGGGGAGGAAGCTCGAACTATGGC. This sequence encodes CASSPQRGGSSNYG. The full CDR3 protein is CASSPQRGGSSNYGYTF.

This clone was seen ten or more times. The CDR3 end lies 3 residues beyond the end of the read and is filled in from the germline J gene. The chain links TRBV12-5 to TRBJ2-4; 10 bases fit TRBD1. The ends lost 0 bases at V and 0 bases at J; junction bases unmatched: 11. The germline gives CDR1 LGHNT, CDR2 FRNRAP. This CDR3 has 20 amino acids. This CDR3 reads CASGLVLGDRGQLAKNIQYF. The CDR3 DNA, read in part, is TGTGCTAGTGGTTTGGTACTAGGGGACAGGGGACAACTAGCCAAAAACATT.

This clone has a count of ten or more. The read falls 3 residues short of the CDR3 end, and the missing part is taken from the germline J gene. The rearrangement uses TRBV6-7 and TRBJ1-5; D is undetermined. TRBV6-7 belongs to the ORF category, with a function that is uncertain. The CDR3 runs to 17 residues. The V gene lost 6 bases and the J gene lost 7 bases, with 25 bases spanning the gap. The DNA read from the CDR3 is TGTGCCAGCAGCCCCACAGCCCCGGCCACTCAAAGGCAGCCC. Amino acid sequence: CASSPTAPATQRQP. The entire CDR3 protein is CASSPTAPATQRQPQHF.

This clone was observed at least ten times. Incomplete CDR3 DNA: TGCAGTGCTAGAGAAACAGGGGGAATTTACAATGAG. Amino acid sequence: CSARETGGIYNE. The entire CDR3 reads CSARETGGIYNEQFF. The chain joins TRBV20-1 to TRBJ2-1; 8 bases agree with TRBD1. The DNA ends 3 residues before the CDR3 does, and the rest of the CDR3 is filled in from the germline J gene. There are 15 residues in the CDR3. V shed 0 bases, J shed 4 bases, and the junction held 5 bases outside the gene matches. Germline assignment: CDR1 DFQATT and CDR2 SNEGSKA (reference sequence).

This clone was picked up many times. The part of the CDR3 DNA that was read is TGTGCCAGCAGCGACCCAGGGGGCGCCTTGGACGAG. Amino acids: CASSDPGGALDE. In full, the CDR3 is CASSDPGGALDEQYF. The chain couples TRBV7-9 to TRBJ2-7; TRBD1 agrees at 8 bases. The read ends 3 residues before the CDR3 terminus; that terminus is restored from the germline J gene. V dropped 5 bases and J dropped 5; count of bases not matched to a gene: 11. The CDR3 consists of 15 residues. The germline gives CDR1 SEHNR, CDR2 FQNEAQ (reference sequence).

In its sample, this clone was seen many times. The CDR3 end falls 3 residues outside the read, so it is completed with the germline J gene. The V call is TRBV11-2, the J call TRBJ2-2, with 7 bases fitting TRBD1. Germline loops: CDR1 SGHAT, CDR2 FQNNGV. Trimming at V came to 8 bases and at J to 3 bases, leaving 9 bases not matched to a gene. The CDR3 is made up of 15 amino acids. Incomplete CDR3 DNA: TGTGCCAGCTCCAAAGACAGGGCCCACACCGGGGAG. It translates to CASSKDRAHTGE. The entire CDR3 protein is CASSKDRAHTGELFF.

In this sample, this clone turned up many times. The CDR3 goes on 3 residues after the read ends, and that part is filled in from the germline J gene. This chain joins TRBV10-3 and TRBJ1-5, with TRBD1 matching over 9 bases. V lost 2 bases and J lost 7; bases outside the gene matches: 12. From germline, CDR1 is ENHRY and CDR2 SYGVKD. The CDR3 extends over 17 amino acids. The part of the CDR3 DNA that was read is TGTGCCATCAGTGAGACAGTTCCGGGACAGGGATACCAGCCC. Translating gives CAISETVPGQGYQP. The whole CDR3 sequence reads CAISETVPGQGYQPQHF.

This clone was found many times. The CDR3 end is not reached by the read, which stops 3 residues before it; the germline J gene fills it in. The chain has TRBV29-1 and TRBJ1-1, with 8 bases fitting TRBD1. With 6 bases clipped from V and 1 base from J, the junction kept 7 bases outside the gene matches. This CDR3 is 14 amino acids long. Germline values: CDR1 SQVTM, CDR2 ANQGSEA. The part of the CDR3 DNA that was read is TGCAGCGTCCTTCCCACAGGGGGGAACACTGAA. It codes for CSVLPTGGNTE. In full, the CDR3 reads CSVLPTGGNTEAFF.